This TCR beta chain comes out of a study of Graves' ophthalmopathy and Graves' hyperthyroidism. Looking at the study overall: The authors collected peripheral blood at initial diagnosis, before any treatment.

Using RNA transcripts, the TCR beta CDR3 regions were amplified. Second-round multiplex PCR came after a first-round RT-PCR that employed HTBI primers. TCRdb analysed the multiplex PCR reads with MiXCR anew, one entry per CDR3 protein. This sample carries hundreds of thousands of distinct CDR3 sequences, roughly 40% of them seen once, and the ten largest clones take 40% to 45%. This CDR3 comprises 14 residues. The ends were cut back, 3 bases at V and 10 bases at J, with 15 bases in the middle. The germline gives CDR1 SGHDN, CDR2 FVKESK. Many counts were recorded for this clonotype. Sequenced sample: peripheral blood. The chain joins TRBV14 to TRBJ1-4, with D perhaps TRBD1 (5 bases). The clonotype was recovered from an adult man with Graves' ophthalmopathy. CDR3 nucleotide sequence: TGTGCCAGCAGCCATGGGACTTTGTGGGGAAAACTGTTTTTT. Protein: CASSHGTLWGKLFF.